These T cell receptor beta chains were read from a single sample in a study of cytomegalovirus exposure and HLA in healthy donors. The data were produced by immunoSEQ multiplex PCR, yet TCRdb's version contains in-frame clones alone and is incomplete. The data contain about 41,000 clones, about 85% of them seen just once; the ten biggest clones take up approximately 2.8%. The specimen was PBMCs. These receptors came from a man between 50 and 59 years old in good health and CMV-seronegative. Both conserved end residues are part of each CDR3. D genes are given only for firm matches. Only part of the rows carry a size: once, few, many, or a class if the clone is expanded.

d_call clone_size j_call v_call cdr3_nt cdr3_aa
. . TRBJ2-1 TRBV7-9 TGTTCCAGCAGCCATGAGAGGGTTTATGAGCAGTTCTTC CSSSHERVYEQFF
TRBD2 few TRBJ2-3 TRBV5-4 TGTGCCAGCAGCCATAGCGGGGCCGACACAGATACGCAGTATTTT CASSHSGADTDTQYF
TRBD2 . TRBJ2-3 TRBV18 TGTGCCAGCTCAATACAGCCGGGACTAGCGGGGGGGGCCCTCACAGATACGCAGTATTTT CASSIQPGLAGGALTDTQYF
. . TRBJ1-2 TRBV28 TGTGCCAGCAGCGAGGGTGACTATGGCTACACCTTC CASSEGDYGYTF
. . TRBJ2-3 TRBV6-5 TGTGCCAGCAGCACGCGGCTGCGAAGCACAGATACGCAGTATTTT CASSTRLRSTDTQYF
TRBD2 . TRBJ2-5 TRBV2 TGTGCCAGCAGTGGTAGCGGGAGTGGAGAGACCCAGTACTTC CASSGSGSGETQYF
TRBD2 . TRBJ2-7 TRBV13 TGTGCCAGCAGTCGAGGACTAGCGGGACTGGGGGAGCAGTACTTC CASSRGLAGLGEQYF
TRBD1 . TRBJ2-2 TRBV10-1 TGCGCCAGCAGTGGACCAGGGACAGAGAACACCGGGGAGCTGTTTTTT CASSGPGTENTGELFF
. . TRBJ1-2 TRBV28 TGTGCCAGCAGTTCCGGCGGTAGCTATGGCTACACCTTC CASSSGGSYGYTF
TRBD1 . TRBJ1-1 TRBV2 TGTGCCAGCAGGAGGGAGGGGACAGGCACTGAAGCTTTCTTT CASRREGTGTEAFF
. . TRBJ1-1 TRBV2 TGTGCCAGCATCCAGGGGCTCAGCGCCCCCACTGAAGCTTTCTTT CASIQGLSAPTEAFF
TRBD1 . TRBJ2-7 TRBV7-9 TGTGCCAGCAGCAAGACCTCGGGACAGGGGAGCTCCTACGAGCAGTACTTC CASSKTSGQGSSYEQYF
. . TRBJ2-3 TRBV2 TGTGCCAGCAGGGGGGGGCGGAGCACAGATACGCAGTATTTT CASRGGRSTDTQYF
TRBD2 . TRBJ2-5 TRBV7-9 TGTGCCAGCAGCTTTCCCATTAGCGGGAGGAAACTACCTCAAGAGACCCAGTACTTC CASSFPISGRKLPQETQYF
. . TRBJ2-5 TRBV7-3 TGTGCCAGCAGCTCTCAAGAGACCCAGTACTTC CASSSQETQYF
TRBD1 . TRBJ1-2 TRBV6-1 TGTGCCAGCAGTCCCGGGACAGAAGGGGGCTACACCTTC CASSPGTEGGYTF
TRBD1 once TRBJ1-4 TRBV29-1 TGCAGCGCTCTAATGACAGGGAGTAATGAAAAACTGTTTTTT CSALMTGSNEKLFF
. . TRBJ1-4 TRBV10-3 TGTGCCACCGCGACGGAGGGGGAAAAACTGTTTTTT CATATEGEKLFF
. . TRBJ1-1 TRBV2 TGTGCCAGCAGTGAAGACAGGGCGTCTGAAGCTTTCTTT CASSEDRASEAFF
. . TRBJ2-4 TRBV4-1 TGCGCCAGCAGCTCTCCTCAGGGGGCCAAAAACATTCAGTACTTC CASSSPQGAKNIQYF
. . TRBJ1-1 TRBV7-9 TGTTCCAGCAGCCCAGGGGTTTCGACTGAAGCTTTCTTT CSSSPGVSTEAFF
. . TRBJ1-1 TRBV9 TGTGCCAGCAGCGTAGGTGGGGGGACTACTGAAGCTTTCTTT CASSVGGGTTEAFF
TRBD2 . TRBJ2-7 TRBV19 TGTGCCAGTAGTACCGTAGCGGGAGGCTACGAGCAGTACTTC CASSTVAGGYEQYF
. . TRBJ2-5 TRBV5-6 TGTGCCAGCAGCGAAGGACTGCAGTGGGCGGAAGAGACCCAGTACTTC CASSEGLQWAEETQYF